This entry concerns a single TCR beta chain. Its antigen specificity is not known. The input lacks base qualities; no much larger clone sits a single base away. These data come from a study of T-cell reconstitution after alpha-beta-depleted transplantation in children (dated by TCRdb to about 2016). At the level of the whole study: T-cell immune reconstitution after TCRalphabeta/CD19-depleted allogeneic hematopoietic cell transplantation in children was quantitatively tracked in the study by means of TCR repertoire profiling. Paper-wide results and their limitations: Apparently early alphabetaT-cell count recovery about two months after transplant reportedly relied on only several hundred rapidly expanded clones derived from non-depleted graft cells. Over subsequent months, a decline in hyperexpanded clone frequencies was noted, and after one year, T-cell counts and TCRbeta diversity were mostly ascribed to newly produced T cells. In some patients, high TCRbeta diversity at day 60 was attributed to recipient T cells and intrathymic progenitors that had survived conditioning.

The treatment or condition label of this sample denotes: allogeneic hematopoietic cell transplantation with graft depleted of TCRalphabeta T cells and CD19 B cells. The transplant recipients were children given TCRalphabeta/CD19-depleted allogeneic hematopoietic cell grafts. The germline V gene gives CDR1 as ENHRY and CDR2 as SYGVKD. Here V drops 3 bases and J drops 2 bases, and the junction holds 4 bases not matched to any gene. Counted from cysteine to phenylalanine, this CDR3 has 14 amino acids. CDR3 DNA is the only sequence kept; it has 42 bases, read in frame from the first base. To prepare the library, PCR was applied. The sequencing machine was an Illumina HiSeq 2500. To normalize quantification of the TCRbeta repertoire, the TCR libraries were built with molecular barcoding that relied on unique molecular identifiers. TCRdb reprocessing: public reads trimmed at Q25 with fastp, clones called with MiXCR, in-frame beta chains kept. CDR3 protein duplicates are merged, each entry listing the most common genes and DNA. This sample gives hundreds of thousands of distinct CDR3 sequences in total; roughly 15% of them show up just once. Of the sample, 43% falls within the top ten clones.

The chain uses TRBV10-3 and TRBJ2-7; a stretch of 7 junction bases matches TRBD2. This TCR derives from a male patient between 2 and 15 years old who had a stem cell transplant for acute lymphoblastic leukemia, so the T cells may come from the graft donor. This material consisted of PBMCs, mostly from graft donor cells, taken 360 days after TCRalphabeta/CD19-depleted stem cell transplant. The CDR3 region has the sequence CAISDGLAAYEQYF. The DNA is as follows: TGTGCCATCAGTGACGGCCTAGCGGCCTACGAGCAGTACTTC.